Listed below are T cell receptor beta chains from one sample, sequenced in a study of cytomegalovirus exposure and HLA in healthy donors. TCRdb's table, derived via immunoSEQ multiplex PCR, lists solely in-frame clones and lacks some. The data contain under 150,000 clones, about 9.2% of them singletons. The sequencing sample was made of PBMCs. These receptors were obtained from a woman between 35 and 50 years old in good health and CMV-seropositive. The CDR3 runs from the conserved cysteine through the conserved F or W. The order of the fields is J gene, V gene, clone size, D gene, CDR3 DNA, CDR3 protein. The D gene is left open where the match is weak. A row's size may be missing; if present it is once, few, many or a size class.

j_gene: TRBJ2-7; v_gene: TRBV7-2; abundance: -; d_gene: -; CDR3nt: TGTGCCAGCAGCCCTTCCTACGAGCAGTACTTC; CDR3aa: CASSPSYEQYF
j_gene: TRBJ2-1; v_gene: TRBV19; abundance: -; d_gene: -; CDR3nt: TGTGCCAGTAGAGCGGTGAATGAGCAGTTCTTC; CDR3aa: CASRAVNEQFF
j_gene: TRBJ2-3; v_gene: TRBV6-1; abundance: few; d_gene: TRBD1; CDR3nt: TGTGCCAGCAGGGGACAGACCGCAGATACGCAGTATTTT; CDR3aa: CASRGQTADTQYF
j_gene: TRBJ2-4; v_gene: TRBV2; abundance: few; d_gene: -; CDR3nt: TGTGCCACCAGCAGGGAACTAGCCAAAAACATTCAGTACTTC; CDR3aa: CATSRELAKNIQYF
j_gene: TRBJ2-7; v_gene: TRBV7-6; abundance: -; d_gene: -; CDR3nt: TGTGCCAGCAGCTTAGGGGCCTCTTCCTACGAGCAGTACTTC; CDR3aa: CASSLGASSYEQYF
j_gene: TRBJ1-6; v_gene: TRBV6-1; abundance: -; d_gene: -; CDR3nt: TGTGCCAGCAGTGAAGTAAGGGGCAGCTCCTATAATTCACCCCTCCACTTT; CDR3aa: CASSEVRGSSYNSPLHF
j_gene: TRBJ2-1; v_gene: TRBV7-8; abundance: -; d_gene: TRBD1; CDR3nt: TGTGCCAGCAGCCCGGGACAGGGCGAGCAGTTCTTC; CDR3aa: CASSPGQGEQFF
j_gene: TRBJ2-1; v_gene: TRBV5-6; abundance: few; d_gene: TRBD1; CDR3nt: TGTGCCAGCAGCTTACCGGGACAGGGTCCCGATGAGCAGTTCTTC; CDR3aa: CASSLPGQGPDEQFF
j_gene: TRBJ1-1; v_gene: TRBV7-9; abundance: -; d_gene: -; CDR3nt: TGTGCCAGCAGCCCAGACAGGTCTAACATGAACACTGAAGCTTTCTTT; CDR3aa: CASSPDRSNMNTEAFF
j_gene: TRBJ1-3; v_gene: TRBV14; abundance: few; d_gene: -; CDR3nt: TGTGCCAGCAGCCAAGCAGCCAGGGCGAGCTCTGGAAACACCATATATTTT; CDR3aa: CASSQAARASSGNTIYF
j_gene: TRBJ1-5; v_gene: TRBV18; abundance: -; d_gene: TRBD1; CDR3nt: TGTGCCAGCTCGTTACAGGGGGGGAGCAATCAGCCCCAGCATTTT; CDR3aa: CASSLQGGSNQPQHF
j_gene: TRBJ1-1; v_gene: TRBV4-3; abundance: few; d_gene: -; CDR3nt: TGCGCCAGCAGCCAGGCAGGGTTTACTGAAGCTTTCTTT; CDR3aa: CASSQAGFTEAFF
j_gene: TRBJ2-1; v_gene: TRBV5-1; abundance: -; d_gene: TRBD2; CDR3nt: TGCGCCAGCAGCTCCCTAGCGGGGGGAAACAATGAGCAGTTCTTC; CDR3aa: CASSSLAGGNNEQFF
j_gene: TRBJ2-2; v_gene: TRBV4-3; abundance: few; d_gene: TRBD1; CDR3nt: TGCGCCAGCAGCCAAGGGCGGGACAGGGTGAACACCGGGGAGCTGTTTTTT; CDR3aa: CASSQGRDRVNTGELFF
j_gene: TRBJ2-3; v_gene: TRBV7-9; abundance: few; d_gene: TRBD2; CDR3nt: TGTGCCAGCAGGACCGCCGGGGGGACTAGCACAGATACGCAGTATTTT; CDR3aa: CASRTAGGTSTDTQYF
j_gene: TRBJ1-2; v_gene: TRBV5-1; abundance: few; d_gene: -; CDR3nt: TGCGCCAGCAGCTTGACGGACTATGGCTACACCTTC; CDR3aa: CASSLTDYGYTF
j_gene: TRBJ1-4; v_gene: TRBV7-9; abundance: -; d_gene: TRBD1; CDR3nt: TGTGCCAGCAGCCGACAGGGAGCAACTAATGAAAAACTGTTTTTT; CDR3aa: CASSRQGATNEKLFF
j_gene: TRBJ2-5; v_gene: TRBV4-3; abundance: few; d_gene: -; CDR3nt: TGCGCCAGCAGCCAAGAAATCGGGGAGACCCAGTACTTC; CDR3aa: CASSQEIGETQYF
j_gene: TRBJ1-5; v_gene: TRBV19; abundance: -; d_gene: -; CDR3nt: TGTGCCAGTAGTATGGGGCTAAATCAGCCCCAGCATTTT; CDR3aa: CASSMGLNQPQHF
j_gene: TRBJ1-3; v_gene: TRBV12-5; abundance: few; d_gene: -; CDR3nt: TGTGCTAGTGGTTTGCAGGGCAGCTCTGGAAACACCATATATTTT; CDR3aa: CASGLQGSSGNTIYF
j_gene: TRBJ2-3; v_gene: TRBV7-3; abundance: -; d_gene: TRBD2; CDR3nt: TGTGCCAGCAGCCGCCTAGCGGGGGGCACAGATAAGCAGTATTTT; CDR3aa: CASSRLAGGTDKQYF
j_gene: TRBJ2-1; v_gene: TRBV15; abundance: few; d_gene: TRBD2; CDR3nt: TGTGCCACCAGCAGAGGACTAGCGGGGGGATACAATGAGCAGTTCTTC; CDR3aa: CATSRGLAGGYNEQFF
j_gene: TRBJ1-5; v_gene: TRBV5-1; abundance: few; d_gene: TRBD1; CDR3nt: TGCGCCAGCAGCTTTGGAACAGGGGGAGACCAGCCCCAGCATTTT; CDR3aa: CASSFGTGGDQPQHF
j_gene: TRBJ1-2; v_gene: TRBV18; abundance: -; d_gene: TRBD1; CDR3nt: TGTGCCAGCTCACTCGGGACAGGGGGCGGCTACACCTTC; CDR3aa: CASSLGTGGGYTF
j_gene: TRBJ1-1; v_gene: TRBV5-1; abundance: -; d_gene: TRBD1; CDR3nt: TGCGCCAGCAGCTGGACAGGGGCGAACACTGAAGCTTTCTTT; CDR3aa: CASSWTGANTEAFF
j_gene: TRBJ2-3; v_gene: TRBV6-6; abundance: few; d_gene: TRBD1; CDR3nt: TGTGCCAGCAGTTACTCGAGGACAGGGACACAAGATACGCAGTATTTT; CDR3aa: CASSYSRTGTQDTQYF
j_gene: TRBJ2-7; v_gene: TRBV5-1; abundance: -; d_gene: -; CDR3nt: TGCGCCAGCAGCCCGGAGGGTTACGAGCAGTACTTC; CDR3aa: CASSPEGYEQYF
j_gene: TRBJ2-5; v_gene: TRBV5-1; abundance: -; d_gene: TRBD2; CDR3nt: TGCGCCAGCAGCCCGGGACTAGCGGGGGGGCCAATAAAAGAGACCCAGTACTTC; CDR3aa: CASSPGLAGGPIKETQYF
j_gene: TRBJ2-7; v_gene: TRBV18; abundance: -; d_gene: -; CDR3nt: TGTGCCAGCTCACCCTACCGGACAGACTACGAGCAGTACTTC; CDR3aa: CASSPYRTDYEQYF
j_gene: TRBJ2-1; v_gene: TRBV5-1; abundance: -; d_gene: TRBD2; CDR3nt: TGCGCCAGCAGCCTACCGGGACTAGCGGGGTTTGAGCAGTTCTTC; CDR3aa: CASSLPGLAGFEQFF
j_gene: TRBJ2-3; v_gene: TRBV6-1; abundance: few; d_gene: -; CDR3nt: TGTGCCAGCAGTGAAAGAACCAGGGGCCCAGATACGCAGTATTTT; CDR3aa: CASSERTRGPDTQYF
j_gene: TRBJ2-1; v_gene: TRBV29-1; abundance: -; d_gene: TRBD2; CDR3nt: TGCAGCGTTGAAGCCGGACTAGCGGGCTACTACAATGAGCAGTTCTTC; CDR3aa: CSVEAGLAGYYNEQFF
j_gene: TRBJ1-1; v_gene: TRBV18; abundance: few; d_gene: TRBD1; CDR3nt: TGTGCCAGCTCCCCGGGGACAGGTGGGAACACTGAAGCTTTCTTT; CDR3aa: CASSPGTGGNTEAFF
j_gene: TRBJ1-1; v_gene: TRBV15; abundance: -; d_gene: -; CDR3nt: TGTGCCACCAGCAGAGATCAGGCCAGAACCAACACTGAAGCTTTCTTT; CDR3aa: CATSRDQARTNTEAFF
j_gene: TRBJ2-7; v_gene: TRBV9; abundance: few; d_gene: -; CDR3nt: TGTGCCAGCAGATGCATCTTTAGCCAAGGACAGACCTACGAGCAGTACTTC; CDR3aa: CASRCIFSQGQTYEQYF
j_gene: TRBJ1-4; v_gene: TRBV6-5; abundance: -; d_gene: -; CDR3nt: TGTGCCAGCAGTTACCGGCCAGGGAAGTCTGAAAAACTGTTTTTT; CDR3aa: CASSYRPGKSEKLFF
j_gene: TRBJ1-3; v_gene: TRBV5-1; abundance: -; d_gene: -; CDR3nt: TGCGCCAGCACACCTAGCCCTGACAGGCTCGGAAACACCATATATTTT; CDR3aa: CASTPSPDRLGNTIYF
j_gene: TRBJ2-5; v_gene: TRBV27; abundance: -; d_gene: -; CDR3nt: TGTGCCAGCAGTTTCCGGGGGTCACAAGAGACCCAGTACTTC; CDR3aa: CASSFRGSQETQYF
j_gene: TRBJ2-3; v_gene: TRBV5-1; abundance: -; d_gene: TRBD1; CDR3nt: TGCGCCAGCAGCTCCGGGACAGGGACGACAGATACGCAGTATTTT; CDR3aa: CASSSGTGTTDTQYF
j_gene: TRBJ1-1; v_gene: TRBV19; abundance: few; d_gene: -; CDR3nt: TGTGCCAGTAGTCCCAACAAGAACACTGAAGCTTTCTTT; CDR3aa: CASSPNKNTEAFF
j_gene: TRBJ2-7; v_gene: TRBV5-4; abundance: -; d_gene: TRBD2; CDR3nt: TGTGCCAGCAGCTCCGGACTAGCCTACGAGCAGTACTTC; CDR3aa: CASSSGLAYEQYF
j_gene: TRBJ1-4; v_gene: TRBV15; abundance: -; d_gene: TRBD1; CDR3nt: TGTGCCACCAGCAGAGGACAGGGCGAGGAAAAACTGTTTTTT; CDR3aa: CATSRGQGEEKLFF
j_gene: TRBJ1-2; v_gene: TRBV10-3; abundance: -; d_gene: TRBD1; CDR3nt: TGTGCCATCAGTGAGGGGCAGGGGGTCTATGGCTACACCTTC; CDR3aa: CAISEGQGVYGYTF
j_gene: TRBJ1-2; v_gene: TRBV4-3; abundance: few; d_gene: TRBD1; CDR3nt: TGCGCCAGCAGCCAAGACCTGGCAGGGGGATTCTATGGCTACACCTTC; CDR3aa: CASSQDLAGGFYGYTF
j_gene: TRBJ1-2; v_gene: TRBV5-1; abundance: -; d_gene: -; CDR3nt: TGCGCCAGCAGCTTAGGTCGCGGGTCACGCGGCTACACCTTC; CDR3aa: CASSLGRGSRGYTF
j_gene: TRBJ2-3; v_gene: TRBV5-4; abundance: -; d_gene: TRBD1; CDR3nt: TGTGCCAGCAGCTTGGAAGGGGGCGCAACAGATACGCAGTATTTT; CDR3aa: CASSLEGGATDTQYF
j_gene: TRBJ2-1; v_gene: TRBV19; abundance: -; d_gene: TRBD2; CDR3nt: TGTGCCAGTAGTATAACGGGACTAGGGTTCAATGAGCAGTTCTTC; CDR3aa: CASSITGLGFNEQFF
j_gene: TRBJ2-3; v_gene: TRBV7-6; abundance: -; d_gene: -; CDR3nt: TGTGCCAGCAGCTTAGTTGAGCGGTCTAGCACAGATACGCAGTATTTT; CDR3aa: CASSLVERSSTDTQYF
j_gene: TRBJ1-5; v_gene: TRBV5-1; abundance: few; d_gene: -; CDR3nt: TGCGCCAGCAGCTTGGACGGTAGCAATCAGCCCCAGCATTTT; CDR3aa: CASSLDGSNQPQHF
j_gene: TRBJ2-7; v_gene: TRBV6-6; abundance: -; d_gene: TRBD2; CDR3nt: TGTGCCAGCAGTTTAGCGGGGGGGGGCTACGAGCAGTACTTC; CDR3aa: CASSLAGGGYEQYF
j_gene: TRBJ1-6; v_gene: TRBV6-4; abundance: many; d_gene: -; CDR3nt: TGTGCCAGCAGTGATGGCAGGGAGGGTTCACCCCTCCACTTT; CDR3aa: CASSDGREGSPLHF
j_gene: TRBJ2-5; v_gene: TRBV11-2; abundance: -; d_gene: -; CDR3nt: TGTGCCAGCAGCTTAGGGCAGGAGAAATCTACGTGGGAGCAGTACTTC; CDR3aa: CASSLGQEKSTWEQYF